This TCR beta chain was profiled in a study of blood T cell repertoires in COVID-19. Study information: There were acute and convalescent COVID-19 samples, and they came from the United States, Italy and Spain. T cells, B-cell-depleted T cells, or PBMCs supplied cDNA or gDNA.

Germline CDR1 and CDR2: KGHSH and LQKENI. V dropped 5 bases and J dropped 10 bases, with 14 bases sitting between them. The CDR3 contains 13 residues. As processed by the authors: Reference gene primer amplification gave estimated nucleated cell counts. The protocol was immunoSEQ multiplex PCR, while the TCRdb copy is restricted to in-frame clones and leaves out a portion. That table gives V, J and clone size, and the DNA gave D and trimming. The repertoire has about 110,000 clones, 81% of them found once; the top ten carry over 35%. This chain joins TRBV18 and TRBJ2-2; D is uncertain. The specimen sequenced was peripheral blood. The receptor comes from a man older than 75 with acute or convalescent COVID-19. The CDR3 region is CASSTTRSVELFF. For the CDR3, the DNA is TGTGCCAGCTCAACCACCAGAAGCGTGGAGCTGTTTTTT.